The 26 T cell receptor beta chains presented below share a single source sample, sequenced in a study of cytomegalovirus exposure and HLA in healthy donors. The study ran its PCR with 60 Vbeta and 13 Jbeta primers. Libraries were prepared by immunoSEQ multiplex PCR; TCRdb keeps only in-frame clonotypes and omits some of them. This table holds 150,000 to 200,000 clones, approximately 80% found once. The sequencing input was PBMCs. Receptors were obtained from a man younger than 30 in good health and CMV-seronegative.

The chain couples TRBV29-1 to TRBJ2-3; TRBD1 matches at 8 bases. The CDR3 runs 13 residues. Germline-derived CDR1 and CDR2 are SQVTM and ANQGSEA. V gave up 2 bases and J gave up 10 bases; unmatched junction bases: 8. CDR3 DNA: TGCAGCGTTGAAAGGCAGGGGGCACTCGCGCAGTATTTT. Translation: CSVERQGALAQYF.

This rearrangement joins TRBV11-2 to TRBJ2-1, with 9 bases matching TRBD2. Germline trimming cut 4 bases from V and 9 bases from J; bases unmatched to any gene: 10. This CDR3 has 15 residues. Germline CDR1 SGHAT, CDR2 FQNNGV. CDR3 nucleotides: TGTGCCAGCAGCTATTCGGGCGGGAGGGCCGGTGAGCAGTTCTTC. It specifies CASSYSGGRAGEQFF.

The chain carries TRBV7-6 and TRBJ1-1; perhaps TRBD1 as D (6 bases). The CDR3 is 14 amino acids. V lost 4 bases to trimming and J lost 0 bases, with 9 bases between them. Germline V lookup: CDR1 SGHVS, CDR2 FNYEAQ. Written as DNA, the CDR3 is TGTGCCAGCAGCTCAAGGGGGATGAACACTGAAGCTTTCTTT. This codes for CASSSRGMNTEAFF.

This sequence joins TRBV7-2 and TRBJ2-5; 10 bases align to TRBD1. Germline CDR1 reads SGHTA; CDR2 reads FQGNSA. V lost 5 bases, J lost 4 bases, and 4 bases stayed unmatched. The CDR3 extends over 14 amino acids. CDR3 nucleotide sequence: TGTGCCAGCAGCCGGGACAGGGGATCAGAGACCCAGTACTTC. As protein: CASSRDRGSETQYF.

In this sample, this clone turned up a few times. V usage is TRBV5-1 and J usage is TRBJ1-1; 8 nucleotides match TRBD1. Germline V gives CDR1 SGHRS, CDR2 YFSETQ. CDR3 length: 15 residues. J lost 5 bases, V lost 2 bases, and 8 bases had no gene match. The CDR3 reads CASSFIGQGPTEAFF. The DNA for the CDR3 is TGCGCCAGCAGCTTCATAGGACAGGGCCCTACTGAAGCTTTCTTT.

The chain combines TRBV20-1 with TRBJ1-2, with 7 bases lining up with TRBD1. This CDR3 contains 11 residues. Germline-derived CDR1 and CDR2 are DFQATT and SNEGSKA (reference sequence). This chain's CDR3 is CSADREDGYTF. The CDR3 region has the DNA TGCAGCGCCGACAGGGAGGATGGCTACACCTTC.

This clone was observed a few times. This chain joins TRBV27 and TRBJ2-1, with TRBD2 matching 13 bases. Germline CDR1 and CDR2: MNHEY and SMNVEV (reference sequence). CDR3 size: 16 residues. V dropped 5 bases and J dropped 4; count of bases not matched to a gene: 5. CDR3 in DNA: TGTGCCAGCAGTCCTCGACTAGCGGGAGGATACAATGAGCAGTTCTTC. It encodes CASSPRLAGGYNEQFF.

This clone was seen more than once but under ten times. The rearrangement links TRBV9 to TRBJ2-7; TRBD1 matches 7 bases. V trimming: 4 bases; J trimming: 2 bases; junction bases outside the gene matches: 6. There are 14 residues in the CDR3. From germline, CDR1 is SGDLS and CDR2 YYNGEE. This CDR3 reads CASSKTGQAYEQYF. The CDR3 DNA is TGTGCCAGCAGCAAGACCGGACAGGCCTACGAGCAGTACTTC.

As regards this clone: The sample contains more than one DNA sequence encoding this CDR3. V and J are TRBV7-2 and TRBJ2-7; 10 positions agree with TRBD1. The V and J ends lost 5 bases and 2 bases, in that order; junction bases with no gene match: 12. Germline assignment: CDR1 SGHTA and CDR2 FQGNSA. There are 17 residues in the CDR3. CDR3 nucleotide sequence: TGTGCCAGCAGCCTACCTATATCCGGGACAGGGGCCTACGAGCAGTACTTC. Translating it yields CASSLPISGTGAYEQYF.

This chain's CDR3 is CASSEHSNTGELFF. CDR3 DNA: TGTGCCAGCAGTGAACATAGTAACACCGGGGAGCTGTTTTTT. V usage is TRBV25-1 and J usage is TRBJ2-2; D remains unclear. Germline V gene sequence: CDR1 MGHDK, CDR2 SYGVNS. The CDR3 contains 14 residues. V was pared by 2 bases and J by 2 bases, with 6 bases between. The full variable domain, rest sourced from reference TRBV25-1 and TRBJ2-2, is EADIYQTPRYLVIGTGKKITLECSQTMGHDKMYWYQQDPGMELHLIHYSYGVNSTEKGDLSSESTVSRIRTEHFPLTLESARPSHTSQYLCASSEHSNTGELFFGEGSRLTVL.

The chain carries TRBV5-1 and TRBJ2-1; 8 bases agree with TRBD2. Per the germline V gene, CDR1 is SGHRS and CDR2 is YFSETQ. Unmatched junction bases numbered 15, after V lost 2 bases and J lost 8 bases. The CDR3 extends over 17 amino acids. Written as DNA, the CDR3 is TGCGCCAGCAGCTTAGGTGGCCGGGCGGGAGGTGGCGATGAGCAGTTCTTC. It is translated as CASSLGGRAGGGDEQFF. The full variable domain, its missing parts supplied by reference TRBV5-1 and TRBJ2-1, is KAGVTQTPRYLIKTRGQQVTLSCSPISGHRSVSWYQQTPGQGLQFLFEYFSETQRNKGNFPGRFSGRQFSNSRSEMNVSTLELGDSALYLCASSLGGRAGGGDEQFFGPGTRLTVL.

This clone was recorded only once. The chain carries TRBV27 and TRBJ2-1; 8 positions match TRBD1. The length of the CDR3 is 12 residues. V lost 7 bases and J lost 13; bases outside the gene matches: 9. Per germline, CDR1 MNHEY and CDR2 SMNVEV (reference sequence). In DNA, the CDR3 is TGTGCCAGCACACCACCAGGGGGCATACAGTTCTTC. This encodes CASTPPGGIQFF.

This chain links TRBV5-4 with TRBJ1-2, with TRBD1 matching over 7 bases. The CDR3 runs 15 residues. Losses at the gene ends were 4 bases for V and 0 bases for J; bases not matched to a gene: 6. CDR1 is SGHNT, CDR2 YYREEE, per germline (reference sequence). CDR3 sequence: CASSIPGGANYGYTF. CDR3 coding DNA: TGTGCCAGCAGCATCCCAGGGGGAGCTAACTATGGCTACACCTTC.

This clone appeared a few times. This chain connects TRBV7-9 to TRBJ2-7; TRBD2 matches at 8 bases. This CDR3 has 12 amino acids. V gave up 8 bases and J gave up 3 bases; unmatched junction bases: 3. Germline CDR1 SEHNR, CDR2 FQNEAQ (reference sequence). The CDR3 sequence is CASGGTSYEQYF. DNA of the CDR3: TGTGCCAGCGGAGGGACTAGCTACGAGCAGTACTTC. The full variable domain, its missing parts supplied by reference TRBV7-9 and TRBJ2-7, is DTGVSQNPRHKITKRGQNVTFRCDPISEHNRLYWYRQTLGQGPEFLTYFQNEAQLEKSRLLSDRFSAERPKGSFSTLEIQRTEQGDSAMYLCASGGTSYEQYFGPGTRLTVT.

This clone was recorded only once. This rearrangement joins TRBV6-1 to TRBJ1-4; 7 bases align to TRBD1. Germline V gene lookup returns CDR1 MNHNS and CDR2 SASEGT. J was trimmed by 7 bases and V by 4 bases; bases with no gene match: 9. This CDR3 spans 15 amino acids. The CDR3 DNA sequence: TGTGCCAGCAGTGTAAGACAGGGAAGCTTTGAAAAACTGTTTTTT. It translates to CASSVRQGSFEKLFF.

This clone was picked up one time. The chain joins TRBV29-1 to TRBJ2-6, with a tentative D call TRBD2 (5 bases). From germline, CDR1 is SQVTM and CDR2 ANQGSEA. V dropped 4 bases and J dropped 2 bases, with 12 bases sitting between them. CDR3 length: 15 residues. The CDR3: CSVGTLAAGANVLTF. CDR3 DNA: TGCAGCGTTGGGACTCTTGCGGCTGGGGCCAACGTCCTGACTTTC.

This sequence joins TRBV25-1 and TRBJ2-1; 7 nucleotides line up with TRBD2. V trimming: 7 bases; J trimming: 8 bases; junction bases outside the gene matches: 14. The CDR3 consists of 15 residues. Germline V CDR1 and CDR2: MGHDK, SYGVNS. The CDR3: CASTGASGRFHEQFF. The CDR3 region has the DNA TGTGCCAGCACCGGAGCTAGCGGACGATTCCATGAGCAGTTCTTC. The full variable domain, its missing parts supplied by reference TRBV25-1 and TRBJ2-1, is EADIYQTPRYLVIGTGKKITLECSQTMGHDKMYWYQQDPGMELHLIHYSYGVNSTEKGDLSSESTVSRIRTEHFPLTLESARPSHTSQYLCASTGASGRFHEQFFGPGTRLTVL.

The CDR3 region has the DNA TGTGCCAGCAGACGAGGAGCATCCACAGATACGCAGTATTTT. Amino acid sequence: CASRRGASTDTQYF. The chain carries TRBV2 and TRBJ2-3; unclear D gene. The CDR3 is 14 amino acids. Germline values: CDR1 SNHLY, CDR2 FYNNEI. V was clipped by 6 bases and J by 2 bases, with 12 bases between them. The whole variable domain, filled in from reference TRBV2 and TRBJ2-3, reads EPEVTQTPSHQVTQMGQEVILRCVPISNHLYFYWYRQILGQKVEFLVSFYNNEISEKSEIFDDQFSVERPDGSNFTLKIRSTKLEDSAMYFCASRRGASTDTQYFGPGTRLTVL.

V is TRBV15 and J is TRBJ1-2; possibly TRBD1 for D (5 bases). V was clipped by 1 base and J by 6 bases, with 9 bases between them. The CDR3 sequence is 13 residues long. CDR1 is LNHNV and CDR2 is YYDKDF in the germline V gene (reference sequence). The CDR3 spells CATSRVAGDGYTF. CDR3 bases: TGTGCCACCAGCAGAGTCGCGGGGGATGGCTACACCTTC.

The J gene is TRBJ1-1, the V gene TRBV5-1; D gene unclear. V was trimmed by 4 bases and J by 2 bases, leaving 12 bases between them. Germline V lookup: CDR1 SGHRS, CDR2 YFSETQ. The CDR3 extends over 14 amino acids. The CDR3 sequence: CASSTQNSNTEAFF. For the CDR3, the DNA is TGCGCCAGCAGCACACAGAATTCAAACACTGAAGCTTTCTTT.

V usage is TRBV6-5 and J usage is TRBJ2-3; 8 bases match TRBD2. CDR1 is MNHEY, CDR2 SVGAGI, per germline. This CDR3 contains 16 residues. Germline trimming cut 4 bases from V and 5 bases from J; bases unmatched to any gene: 11. The CDR3 sequence: CASSSLAGHGRDTQYF. CDR3 in DNA: TGTGCCAGCAGTTCGCTAGCGGGCCACGGGAGAGATACGCAGTATTTT.

The chain recombines TRBV5-1 with TRBJ2-1; 8 bases match TRBD2. The CDR3 totals 15 residues. CDR1 is SGHRS, CDR2 YFSETQ, per germline. V lost 4 bases to trimming and J lost 5 bases; unmatched junction nucleotides: 8. CDR3 DNA sequence: TGCGCCAGCAGCAAAAGCGGGGGTGTCAACAATGAGCAGTTCTTC. This sequence encodes CASSKSGGVNNEQFF.

The chain employs TRBV5-4 and TRBJ1-1; no clear D gene. V was trimmed by 2 bases and J by 1 base, leaving 9 bases between them. The CDR3 contains 14 residues. The germline CDR1 and CDR2 sequences are SGHNT and YYREEE (reference sequence). The CDR3 is CASSFGGGNTEAFF. DNA for the CDR3: TGTGCCAGCAGCTTCGGTGGCGGGAACACTGAAGCTTTCTTT.

The chain links TRBV28 to TRBJ1-1, with D maybe TRBD1 (5 bases). CDR1 MDHEN and CDR2 SYDVKM come from the germline V gene. CDR3 length: 14 residues. Trimming removed 7 bases from V and 0 bases from J, with 12 bases in between. CDR3 sequence: CASNPQGLNTEAFF. Written as DNA, the CDR3 is TGTGCCAGCAACCCCCAGGGTCTGAACACTGAAGCTTTCTTT.

The V and J genes are TRBV30 and TRBJ2-5, with D possibly being TRBD1 (6 bases). Germline CDR1 reads GTSNPN; CDR2 reads SVGIG (reference sequence). Trimming cost V 7 bases and J 5 bases, with 23 bases left between them. This CDR3 region has 15 residues. The CDR3 coding sequence is TGTGCCTTCAACTTGGGGGCCCGAACTCTCGAGACCCAGTACTTC. Encoded protein: CAFNLGARTLETQYF.

This chain uses TRBV19 with TRBJ2-5, with 12 bases aligning to TRBD1. The J segment lost 5 bases and the V segment lost 4 bases, leaving 8 bases of the junction unmatched. There are 16 residues in the CDR3. The germline V gene encodes CDR1 LNHDA and CDR2 SQIVND (reference sequence). This CDR3 is CASSNLGQGAWETQYF. CDR3 nucleotides: TGTGCCAGTAGTAACCTGGGACAGGGGGCCTGGGAGACCCAGTACTTC.